This TCR beta chain is drawn from a study of T-cell memory formation after mild COVID-19. From the 5' RACE reads, TCRdb called clonotypes with MiXCR, one entry per CDR3 protein. The sample carries around 160,000 distinct CDR3 sequences, more than 9% recorded once. CDR1 and CDR2 from the germline V gene are SGHAT and FQNNGV. This CDR3 is built from 15 residues. Trimming at V came to 5 bases and at J to 6 bases, leaving 9 bases not matched to a gene. Material: PBMCs or a T cell subset sorted from them (not recorded which). The source is a man aged 18 to 29 who had mild COVID-19 (a few samples of this study predate the infection). Cell type and time point are not known. The gene calls are TRBV11-2 and TRBJ2-1, with 8 bases that match TRBD1. CDR3 loop: CASSARGTGGNEQFF. The CDR3 DNA reads as TGTGCCAGCAGCGCCCGTGGGACAGGAGGCAATGAGCAGTTCTTC.